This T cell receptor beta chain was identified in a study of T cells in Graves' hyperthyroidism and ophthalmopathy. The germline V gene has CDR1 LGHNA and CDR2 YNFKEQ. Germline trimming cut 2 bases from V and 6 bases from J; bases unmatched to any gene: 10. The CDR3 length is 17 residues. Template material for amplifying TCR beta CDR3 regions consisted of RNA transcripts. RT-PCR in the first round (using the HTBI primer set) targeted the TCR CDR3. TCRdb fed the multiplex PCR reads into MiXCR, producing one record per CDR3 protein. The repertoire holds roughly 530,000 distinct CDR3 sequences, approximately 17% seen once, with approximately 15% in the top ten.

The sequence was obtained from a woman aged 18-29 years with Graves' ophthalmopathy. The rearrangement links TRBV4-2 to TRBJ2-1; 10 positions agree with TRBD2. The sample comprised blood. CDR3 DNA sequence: TGTGCCAGCAGCCAACGGCCGAGCGGGGGGGCTAGCAATGAGCAGTTCTTC. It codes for CASSQRPSGGASNEQFF.